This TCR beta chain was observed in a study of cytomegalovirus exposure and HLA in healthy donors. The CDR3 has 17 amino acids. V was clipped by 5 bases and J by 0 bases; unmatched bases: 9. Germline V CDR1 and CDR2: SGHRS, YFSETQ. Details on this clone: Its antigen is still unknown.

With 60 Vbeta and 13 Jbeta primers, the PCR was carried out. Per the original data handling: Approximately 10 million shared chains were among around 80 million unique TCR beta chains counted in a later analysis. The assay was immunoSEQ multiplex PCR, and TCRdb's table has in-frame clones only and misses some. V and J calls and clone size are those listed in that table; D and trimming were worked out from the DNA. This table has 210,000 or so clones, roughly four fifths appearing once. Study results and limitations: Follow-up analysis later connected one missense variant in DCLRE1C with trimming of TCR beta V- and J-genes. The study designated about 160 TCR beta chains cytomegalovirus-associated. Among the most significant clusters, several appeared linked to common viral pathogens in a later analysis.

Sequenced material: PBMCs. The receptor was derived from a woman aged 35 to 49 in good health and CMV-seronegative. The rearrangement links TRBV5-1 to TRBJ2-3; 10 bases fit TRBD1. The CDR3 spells CASRQNPGQGSTDTQYF. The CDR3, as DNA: TGCGCCAGCAGGCAAAACCCGGGACAGGGGAGCACAGATACGCAGTATTTT.